This is a list of T cell receptor beta chains from one sample in a study of blood T cells in healthy people across ages. In TCRdb, the 5' RACE reads were re-called with MiXCR into one record per CDR3 protein. The table includes some 780,000 distinct CDR3 sequences, about 61% detected once. Sequenced: blood. The receptors were gathered from a man aged 40-55 years in good health. Both conserved end residues are part of each CDR3. Not all rows give a size; the values are once, few, many and, for expanded clones, a class.

>TRBJ2-5|TRBV6-5|once
CASSYGWGDTETQYF
>TRBJ2-5|TRBV5-1|-
CASSLGSHGGVTETQYF
>TRBJ1-6|TRBV20-1|-
CSARTGQLLSSPLHF
>-|TRBV6-6|-
CASSNPSGTATYEQYF
>TRBJ2-7|TRBV4-2|-
CASSQDREENEQYF
>TRBJ1-6|TRBV14|-
CASSLTPHRDNSPLHF
>TRBJ2-7|TRBV7-2|few
CATQLRQDLDYEQYF
>-|TRBV20-1|-
CSARGADHIYEQYF
>TRBJ2-3|TRBV12-5|few
CASGFVISRESIADTQYF
>TRBJ1-6|TRBV12-3/TRBV12-4|once
CASSLAPRGGPLHF